The 28 T cell receptor beta chains below were found in one sample sequenced in a study of T cells in Graves' hyperthyroidism and ophthalmopathy. RNA transcripts yielded amplified TCR beta CDR3 regions. Primed by the HTBI set, a first-round RT-PCR was run on the TCR CDR3. A single record per CDR3 protein comes from TCRdb applying MiXCR to the multiplex PCR reads. The repertoire has a few hundred thousand distinct CDR3 sequences, over 15% of them found once; the top ten carry about 53%. The sequenced material came from blood. These receptors originate from a woman in her forties or fifties with Graves' hyperthyroidism.

The chain couples TRBV10-3 to TRBJ2-1; 8 bases are shared with TRBD2. V lost 2 bases, J lost 1 base, and 7 bases stayed unmatched. This CDR3 is 17 amino acids long. Germline-derived CDR1 and CDR2 are ENHRY and SYGVKD. The CDR3 here is CAISERGGMGSYNEQFF. For the CDR3, the DNA is TGTGCCATCAGTGAGCGGGGGGGGATGGGGTCCTACAATGAGCAGTTCTTC.

The chain combines TRBV5-1 with TRBJ1-2; 8 nucleotides line up with TRBD1. This CDR3 is built from 15 residues. V was clipped by 4 bases and J by 0 bases; unmatched bases: 5. In germline, CDR1 is SGHRS, CDR2 YFSETQ. The CDR3 DNA follows: TGCGCCAGCAGCCCCTCAGGGGGCCCTAACTATGGCTACACCTTC. It encodes CASSPSGGPNYGYTF.

This clonotype was detected a few times. The rearrangement uses TRBV6-1 and TRBJ2-1; perhaps D is TRBD1 or TRBD2 (5 bases each). The CDR3 has 12 amino acids. Germline V CDR1 and CDR2: MNHNS, SASEGT. V was clipped by 9 bases and J by 8 bases, with 14 bases between them. The CDR3 nucleotides read TGTGCCAGTTACTCGGGACGGGATGAGCAGTTCTTC. Translated: CASYSGRDEQFF.

The V gene is TRBV7-9, the J gene TRBJ2-2; 8 nucleotides align to TRBD2. V was pared by 8 bases and J by 6 bases, with 5 bases of the junction left unmatched. The CDR3 is 13 residues long. CDR1 SEHNR and CDR2 FQNEAQ come from the germline V gene (reference sequence). The CDR3 DNA reads as TGTGCCAGCCCCCGGGGGGGGCCCGGGGAGCTGTTTTTT. It codes for CASPRGGPGELFF.

V is TRBV29-1 and J is TRBJ2-5; D gene uncertain. CDR3 length: 10 amino acids. Trimming took off 8 bases at V and 3 bases at J, with 7 bases between the two ends. CDR1 and CDR2 (germline): SQVTM, ANQGSEA. The CDR3 DNA follows: TGCAGCCTTGGGGAAGAGACCCAGTACTTC. Its translation: CSLGEETQYF.

This clonotype has at least ten counts. The rearrangement links TRBV12-3 or TRBV12-4 to TRBJ2-5; tentatively, D is TRBD1 (8 bases). V was cut by 5 bases and J by 5 bases, with 18 bases left in between. The CDR3 consists of 15 residues. The CDR3 spells CASSPGTGGAETQYF. CDR3 nucleotides: TGTGCCAGCAGTCCTGGAACAGGGGGGGCCGAGACCCAGTACTTC.

This clonotype was observed many times. This sequence joins TRBV4-1 and TRBJ2-5; D uncertain. V was cut by 4 bases and J by 1 base, with 7 bases left in between. CDR3 size: 13 residues. Germline CDR1 and CDR2: MGHRA and YSYEKL. CDR3 in DNA: TGCGCCAGCAGCCGACACATCCAAGAGACCCAGTACTTC. This sequence encodes CASSRHIQETQYF.

This clonotype was recorded many times. This chain joins TRBV6-1 and TRBJ2-3, with TRBD2 matching over 9 bases. J lost 4 bases, V lost 7 bases, and 24 bases had no gene match. Looked up from germline, CDR1 is MNHNS and CDR2 is SASEGT. The length of the CDR3 is 20 residues. As DNA, the CDR3 is TGTGCCAGCATCGCTCAGCATCGGTCATTTATAGCGGGAGTTGCAGATACGCAGTATTTT. The encoded protein is CASIAQHRSFIAGVADTQYF.

This clonotype was detected ten times or more. The gene calls are TRBV20-1 and TRBJ2-1, with 11 bases matching TRBD2. This CDR3 has 14 residues. Unmatched junction bases numbered 4, after V lost 4 bases and J lost 5 bases. Germline CDR1 and CDR2: DFQATT and SNEGSKA (reference sequence). CDR3 sequence reads: CSAIASGRNNEQFF. The CDR3 bases are TGCAGTGCTATAGCTAGCGGGAGGAACAATGAGCAGTTCTTC.

The chain employs TRBV11-2 and TRBJ2-1; D remains ambiguous. The germline V gene has CDR1 SGHAT and CDR2 FQNNGV. The CDR3 is 16 amino acids. The V and J ends lost 2 bases and 5 bases respectively, with 16 bases between them. DNA for the CDR3: TGTGCCAGCAGCTTAAGCTCTAGTTCTTGGCACAATGAGCAGTTCTTC. This codes for CASSLSSSSWHNEQFF.

This clonotype appeared a few times. This chain connects TRBV6-4 to TRBJ1-2; TRBD1 might be the D (6 bases). V dropped 6 bases and J dropped 4 bases, with 12 bases sitting between them. The germline V gene encodes CDR1 MRHNA and CDR2 SNTAGT. CDR3 size: 13 residues. DNA for the CDR3: TGTGCCAGCAGGAAAACAGGGTCCTATGGCTACACCTTC. It is translated as CASRKTGSYGYTF.

This clonotype was counted ten times or more. The chain joins TRBV5-4 to TRBJ2-5; 8 positions agree with TRBD2. After removal of 5 bases from V and 5 bases from J, the junction contained 17 bases not matched to a gene. The germline V gene encodes CDR1 SGHNT and CDR2 YYREEE (reference sequence). The CDR3 has 17 residues. CDR3 loop: CASRRRGAGEDRETQYF. The CDR3 coding sequence is TGTGCCAGCAGGAGGAGGGGAGCGGGAGAGGATCGGGAGACCCAGTACTTC. The full variable domain, its missing parts supplied by reference TRBV5-4 and TRBJ2-5, is ETGVTQSPTHLIKTRGQQVTLRCSSQSGHNTVSWYQQALGQGPQFIFQYYREEENGRGNFPPRFSGLQFPNYSSELNVNALELDDSALYLCASRRRGAGEDRETQYFGPGTRLLVL.

This clonotype has a handful of counts. This sequence joins TRBV24-1 and TRBJ1-5; D possibly corresponds to TRBD1 (6 bases). Germline V CDR1 and CDR2: KGHDR, SFDVKD. V lost 6 bases to trimming and J lost 6 bases, with 20 bases between them. CDR3 size: 16 residues. The CDR3 sequence is CATSHTRNRARQPQHF. DNA of the CDR3: TGTGCCACCAGTCATACACGAAACAGGGCGCGTCAGCCCCAGCATTTT.

The chain recombines TRBV9 with TRBJ2-3, with 7 bases fitting TRBD1. V lost 0 bases, J lost 3 bases, and 7 bases stayed unmatched. Per the germline V gene, CDR1 is SGDLS and CDR2 is YYNGEE. The CDR3 is made up of 16 amino acids. Here the CDR3 reads CASSVETGRETDTQYF. The CDR3 DNA is TGTGCCAGCAGCGTAGAGACAGGGAGAGAGACAGATACGCAGTATTTT.

This chain joins TRBV27 and TRBJ2-3, with 8 bases identical to TRBD2. This CDR3 has 17 amino acids. Unmatched junction bases numbered 10, after V lost 3 bases and J lost 2 bases. Germline loops: CDR1 MNHEY, CDR2 SMNVEV (reference sequence). The chain's CDR3 is CASSLAPSGLSTDTQYF. The CDR3, as DNA: TGTGCCAGCAGTTTGGCCCCTAGCGGGTTATCCACAGATACGCAGTATTTT.

The rearrangement joins TRBV6-5 to TRBJ2-7; 11 bases are a match to TRBD1. This CDR3 has 14 amino acids. J lost 6 bases, V lost 2 bases, and 3 bases had no gene match. Looked up from germline, CDR1 is MNHEY and CDR2 is SVGAGI. The CDR3 loop is CASSYGTGGLEQYF. The CDR3 DNA is TGTGCCAGCAGTTACGGGACAGGGGGTCTCGAGCAGTACTTC.

V usage is TRBV15 and J usage is TRBJ1-6; 7 positions match TRBD1. V was pared by 5 bases and J by 7 bases, with 5 bases of the junction left unmatched. This CDR3 comprises 14 residues. The germline V gene has CDR1 LNHNV and CDR2 YYDKDF (reference sequence). CDR3 nucleotides: TGTGCCACCAGCGTACAGGGGATGAATTCACCCCTCCACTTT. Protein product: CATSVQGMNSPLHF.

This clonotype occurred a few times. J is TRBJ2-7 and V is TRBV19; D remains unclear. Germline-derived CDR1 and CDR2 are LNHDA and SQIVND (reference sequence). The CDR3 runs 13 residues. The ends were cut back, 5 bases at V and 6 bases at J, with 14 bases in the middle. The CDR3 bases are TGTGCCAGTAGTGCCACCGACGGTAGCGAGCAGTACTTC. Translating gives CASSATDGSEQYF.

Ten or more counts support this clonotype. The V call is TRBV6-5, the J call TRBJ2-1; 8 bases agree with TRBD2. CDR1 is MNHEY, CDR2 SVGAGI, per germline. V lost 2 bases, J lost 4 bases, and 16 bases stayed unmatched. The CDR3 runs 19 residues. CDR3 nucleotide sequence: TGTGCCAGCAGTTACGTGCTTTCGGCCCCAGCGGGGGCTTACAATGAGCAGTTCTTC. Protein product: CASSYVLSAPAGAYNEQFF.

This clonotype was seen only a few times. V gene TRBV9 combines with J gene TRBJ2-3; the match to TRBD1 covers 11 bases. With V trimmed by 3 bases and J by 3 bases, 3 bases remained unmatched. The CDR3 length is 15 residues. CDR1 SGDLS and CDR2 YYNGEE come from the germline V gene. Here the CDR3 DNA reads TGTGCCAGCAGCGCCTGGGACAGGGGGACAGATACGCAGTATTTT. Amino acids: CASSAWDRGTDTQYF.

V is TRBV11-3 and J is TRBJ1-3; a possible D gene is TRBD1 (6 bases). Germline CDR1 SGHNT, CDR2 YENEEA. The V end lost 5 bases, the J end lost 4 bases, and 15 bases lay between the germline ends. The length of the CDR3 is 15 residues. As DNA, the CDR3 is TGTGCCAGCAGCCGCGGAGGGGGACTCGGAAACACCATATATTTT. Its protein is CASSRGGGLGNTIYF.

At least ten counts were recorded for this clonotype. The CDR3 spells CASSLRGGTQFNEQFF. CDR3 bases: TGCGCCAGCAGCTTGCGCGGTGGGACGCAATTTAATGAGCAGTTCTTC. V is TRBV5-1 and J is TRBJ2-1; D is perhaps TRBD1 or TRBD2 (5 bases each). Germline V CDR1 and CDR2: SGHRS, YFSETQ. V lost 1 base to trimming and J lost 7 bases, with 18 bases between them. This CDR3 is built from 16 residues.

This rearrangement joins TRBV19 to TRBJ2-5; 7 bases are a match to TRBD1. J was trimmed by 1 base and V by 6 bases; bases with no gene match: 14. Germline V gives CDR1 LNHDA, CDR2 SQIVND (reference sequence). The CDR3 covers 17 residues. CDR3 protein: CASSFKTLGQLQETQYF. The DNA for the CDR3 is TGTGCCAGTAGCTTTAAAACACTGGGACAGCTCCAAGAGACCCAGTACTTC.

There are many counts of this clonotype. This sequence joins TRBV20-1 and TRBJ2-3, with 14 nucleotides matching TRBD2. The V gene end was trimmed by 8 bases and the J gene end by 3 bases; junction bases not matched to a gene: 13. Germline V gene sequence: CDR1 DFQATT, CDR2 SNEGSKA (reference sequence). This CDR3 is 17 amino acids long. CDR3 sequence: CSLKGLAGVGDTDTQYF. CDR3 bases: TGCAGTCTGAAGGGACTAGCGGGAGTTGGGGATACAGATACGCAGTATTTT.

The chain joins TRBV2 to TRBJ2-1; D unclear. The germline CDR1 and CDR2 sequences are SNHLY and FYNNEI. V was clipped by 2 bases and J by 1 base, with 18 bases between them. This CDR3 has 18 residues. The CDR3 coding sequence is TGTGCCAGCAGTGAAAGTGGCGGCTATTCCGTTTCCTACAATGAGCAGTTCTTC. It is translated as CASSESGGYSVSYNEQFF.

This clonotype has at least ten counts. This sequence joins TRBV20-1 and TRBJ2-3; D is undetermined. The V end lost 4 bases, the J end lost 5 bases, and 10 bases lay between the germline ends. The CDR3 is 12 residues long. The germline V gene has CDR1 DFQATT and CDR2 SNEGSKA (reference sequence). CDR3 sequence (DNA): TGCAGTGCTACACAGCTGGGAGATACGCAGTATTTT. It is translated as CSATQLGDTQYF.

The chain combines TRBV12-5 with TRBJ2-2; D gene uncertain. Trimming pared 5 bases from V and 4 bases from J, leaving 5 bases between. The length of the CDR3 is 12 residues. The germline CDR1 and CDR2 sequences are LGHNT and FRNRAP. The CDR3 spells CASGRLTGELFF. The CDR3 DNA is TGTGCTAGTGGTAGGCTCACCGGGGAGCTGTTTTTT.

The chain joins TRBV6-1 to TRBJ2-1, with 12 positions matching TRBD2. CDR1 is MNHNS and CDR2 is SASEGT in the germline V gene. The CDR3 consists of 17 residues. The trim removed 6 bases at V and 2 bases at J, leaving 8 bases unmatched. The chain's CDR3 is CASRAPSGGAPYNEQFF. CDR3 in DNA: TGTGCCAGCAGGGCTCCTAGCGGGGGGGCCCCCTACAATGAGCAGTTCTTC.